This T cell receptor (beta chain) originates from a study of glioma-infiltrating T cells. Study conclusions and caveats: Gliomas, especially low-grade, showed above-expected tissue-blood divergence; non-neoplastic patients showed below.

Germline CDR1 SEHNR, CDR2 FQNEAQ (reference sequence). With 10 bases clipped from V and 4 bases from J, the junction kept 7 bases outside the gene matches. The CDR3 covers 14 residues. TCR alpha and beta CDR3 regions were amplified from RNA using iRepertoire nested multiplex PCR. For one-step reverse transcription and amplification, 100-400 ng of tissue mRNA or PBMC total RNA was used. TCRdb ran MiXCR on the multiplex PCR reads and lists one entry per CDR3 protein. The sample consists of fewer than 90,000 distinct CDR3 sequences, less than 30% of them appearing once. About this clonotype: Its antigen is still unknown.

The receptor comes from a human donor with low-grade glioma or glioblastoma, undergoing nonglioma brain surgery, or in good health (not recorded which). Sequencing was done on a sample of glioma tissue, nonneoplastic brain tissue, or PBMCs (not recorded which). J is TRBJ2-5 and V is TRBV7-9; 12 nucleotides match TRBD2. CDR3 sequence reads: CATSLAGGRETQYF. CDR3 nucleotides: TGTGCCACCTCACTAGCGGGAGGTAGAGAGACCCAGTACTTC.